Listed here is a single T cell receptor beta chain. Its antigen remains unknown. The sample belongs to a study of post-analysis software for immune sequencing data. Study details: There were relapsing-remitting, secondary progressive and progressive-relapsing multiple sclerosis among the disease courses included.

Trimming removed 0 bases from V and 5 bases from J, with 8 bases in between. Germline lookup yields CDR1 DFQATT and CDR2 SNEGSKA (reference sequence). The CDR3 loop spans 12 amino acids. Overall study results and limits: Controls had significantly higher normalized Chao1 diversity than multiple sclerosis patients. The study found TRBV5-6, TRBV5-1 and TRBV20-1 among 4 or 5 TRBV segments more frequent in patients than controls.

Built from TCR beta cDNA, the libraries had unique molecular identifiers in them. A single record per CDR3 protein comes from TCRdb applying MiXCR to the PCR reads. The sample yields roughly 870,000 distinct CDR3 sequences, 53% seen once. J is TRBJ2-7 and V is TRBV20-1, with a possible D match to TRBD2 (5 bases). The TCR originated in a girl aged 5 to 17 with multiple sclerosis. The sample comprised blood. The DNA for the CDR3 is TGCAGTGCTAGAGAGCTTAGCGACGAGCAGTACTTC. Protein product: CSARELSDEQYF.